The sequence of this T cell receptor (beta chain) was determined in a study of CD8 T cells in Susac syndrome. Random hexamers primed reverse transcription of roughly 0.5 to 1 ug RNA. TCRdb re-derived calls from the immunoSEQ multiplex PCR reads in MiXCR, one entry per CDR3 protein. The profile shows about 430,000 distinct CDR3 sequences, 75% to 90% of them singletons. CDR1 SQVTM and CDR2 ANQGSEA come from the germline V gene. The junction had 5 bases not matched to a gene; V was cut back by 7 bases and J by 6 bases. This CDR3 contains 11 residues. Sequencing was performed on CD8+ T cells from PBMCs. V and J are TRBV29-1 and TRBJ1-2; 7 nucleotides align to TRBD1. The clonotype was recovered from a human donor with multiple sclerosis. The chain's CDR3 is CSGGDRDGYTF. The DNA of the CDR3 is TGCAGCGGGGGAGACAGGGATGGCTACACCTTC.